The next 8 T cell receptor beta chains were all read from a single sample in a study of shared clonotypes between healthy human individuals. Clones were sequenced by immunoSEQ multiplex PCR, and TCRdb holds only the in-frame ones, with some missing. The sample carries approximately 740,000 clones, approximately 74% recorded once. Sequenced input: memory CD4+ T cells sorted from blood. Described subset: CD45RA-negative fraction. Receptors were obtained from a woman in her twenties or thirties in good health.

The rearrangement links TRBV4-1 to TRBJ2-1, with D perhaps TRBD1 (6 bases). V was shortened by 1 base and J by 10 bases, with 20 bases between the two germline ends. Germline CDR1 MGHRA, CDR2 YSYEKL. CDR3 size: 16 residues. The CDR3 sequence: CASSQAGTTTQGEQFF. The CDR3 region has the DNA TGCGCCAGCAGCCAAGCTGGGACAACTACCCAGGGAGAGCAGTTCTTC.

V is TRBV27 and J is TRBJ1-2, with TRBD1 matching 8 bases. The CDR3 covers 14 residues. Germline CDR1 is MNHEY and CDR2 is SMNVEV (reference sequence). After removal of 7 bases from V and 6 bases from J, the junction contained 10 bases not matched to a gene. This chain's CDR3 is CASTPRQGSDGYTF. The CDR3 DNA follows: TGTGCCAGCACCCCCCGACAGGGGAGCGATGGCTACACCTTC.

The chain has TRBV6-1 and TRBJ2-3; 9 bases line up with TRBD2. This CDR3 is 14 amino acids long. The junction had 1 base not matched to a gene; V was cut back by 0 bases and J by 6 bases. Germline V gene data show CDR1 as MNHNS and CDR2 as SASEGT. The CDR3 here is CASSEAGLADTQYF. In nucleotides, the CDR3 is TGTGCCAGCAGTGAAGCGGGACTAGCCGATACGCAGTATTTT.

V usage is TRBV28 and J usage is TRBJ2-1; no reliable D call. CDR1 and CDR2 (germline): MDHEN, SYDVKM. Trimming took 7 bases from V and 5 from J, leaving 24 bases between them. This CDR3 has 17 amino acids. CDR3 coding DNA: TGTGCCAGCAATTTGGCCGGCCTTCAAGCGTTCAACAATGAGCAGTTCTTC. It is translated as CASNLAGLQAFNNEQFF.

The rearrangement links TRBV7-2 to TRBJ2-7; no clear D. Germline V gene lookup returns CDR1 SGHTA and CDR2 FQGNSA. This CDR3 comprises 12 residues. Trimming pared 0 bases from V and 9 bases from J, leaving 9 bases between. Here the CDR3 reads CASSLAPFGQYF. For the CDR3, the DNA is TGTGCCAGCAGCTTAGCCCCTTTTGGGCAGTACTTC.

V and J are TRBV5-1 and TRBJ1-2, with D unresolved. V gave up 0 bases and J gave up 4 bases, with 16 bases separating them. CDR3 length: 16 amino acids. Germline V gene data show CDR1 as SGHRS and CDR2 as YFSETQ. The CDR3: CASSLAGIEGLYGYTF. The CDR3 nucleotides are TGCGCCAGCAGCTTGGCCGGAATCGAGGGTCTCTATGGCTACACCTTC.

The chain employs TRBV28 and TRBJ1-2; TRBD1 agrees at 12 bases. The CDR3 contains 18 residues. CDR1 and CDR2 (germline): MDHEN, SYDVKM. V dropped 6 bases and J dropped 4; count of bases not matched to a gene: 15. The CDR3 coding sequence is TGTGCCAGCAGCTCCGGAACCGGGACAGGGGGCGAGGTCTATGGCTACACCTTC. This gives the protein CASSSGTGTGGEVYGYTF.

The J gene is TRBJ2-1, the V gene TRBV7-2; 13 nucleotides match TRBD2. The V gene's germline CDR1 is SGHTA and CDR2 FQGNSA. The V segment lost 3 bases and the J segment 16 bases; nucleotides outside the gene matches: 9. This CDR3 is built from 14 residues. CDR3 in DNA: TGTGCCAGCAGCTTGGGACTAGCGGGGATCGATCGATTCTTC. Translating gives CASSLGLAGIDRFF.